The TCR beta chain described here comes from a study of PD-L1 blockade in urothelial cancer. Study in general: Analysis of the blood was performed 3 weeks (second dose) and 6 weeks after treatment start.

The CDR3 runs 15 residues. Per the germline V gene, CDR1 is SEHNR and CDR2 is FQNEAQ (reference sequence). Deletions cut 5 bases from V and 13 bases from J, with 24 bases between. The time point was: peripheral blood 6 weeks after treatment start. Patients suffered from locally advanced or metastatic urothelial carcinoma. Sampling of each patient yielded between 1 and 8 specimens, collected pretreatment and on-treatment. The repertoire was sequenced with immunoSEQ multiplex PCR; TCRdb's copy has only in-frame clones and lacks some. The sample lists around 30,000 clones, less than 90% occurring once. The material was PBMCs, obtained around atezolizumab (anti-PD-L1) treatment. The rearrangement uses TRBV7-9 and TRBJ2-4; TRBD1 might be the D (5 bases). This TCR came from a man in his 70s with urothelial cancer. This CDR3 reads CASSHTDTSLPSQYF. CDR3 sequence (DNA): TGTGCCAGCAGCCACACGGACACCTCCCTGCCGTCCCAGTACTTC.